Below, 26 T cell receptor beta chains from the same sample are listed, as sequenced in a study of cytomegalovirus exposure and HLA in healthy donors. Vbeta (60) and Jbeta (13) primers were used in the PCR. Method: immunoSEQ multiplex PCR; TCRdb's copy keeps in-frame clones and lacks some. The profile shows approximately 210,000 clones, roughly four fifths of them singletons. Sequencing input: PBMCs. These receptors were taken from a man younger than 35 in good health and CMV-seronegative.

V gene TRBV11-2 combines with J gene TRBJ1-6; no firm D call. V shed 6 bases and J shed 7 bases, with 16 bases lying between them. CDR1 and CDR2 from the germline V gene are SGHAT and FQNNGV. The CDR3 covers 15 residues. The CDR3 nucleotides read TGTGCCAGCAGGTCTCCGGGTCGAAGAAATTCACCCCTCCACTTT. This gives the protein CASRSPGRRNSPLHF.

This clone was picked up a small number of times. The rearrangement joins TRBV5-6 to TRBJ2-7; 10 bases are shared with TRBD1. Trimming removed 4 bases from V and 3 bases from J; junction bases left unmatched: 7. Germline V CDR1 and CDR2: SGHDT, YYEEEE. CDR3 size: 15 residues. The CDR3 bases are TGTGCCAGCAGCAGGCGCCGGACAGGGGGCTACGAGCAGTACTTC. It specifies CASSRRRTGGYEQYF.

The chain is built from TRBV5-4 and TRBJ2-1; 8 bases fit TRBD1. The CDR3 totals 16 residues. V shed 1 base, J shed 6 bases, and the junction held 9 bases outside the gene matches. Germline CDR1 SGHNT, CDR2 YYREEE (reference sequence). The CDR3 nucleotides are TGTGCCAGCAGCTTGAGTGGCAGGGGGCTGTTCAATGAGCAGTTCTTC. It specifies CASSLSGRGLFNEQFF.

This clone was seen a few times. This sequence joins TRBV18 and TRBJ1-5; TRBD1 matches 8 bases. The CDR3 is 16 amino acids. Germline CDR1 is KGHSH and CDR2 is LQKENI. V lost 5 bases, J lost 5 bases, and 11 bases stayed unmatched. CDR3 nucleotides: TGTGCCAGCTCAGAACGTATGGACAGGGTCGATCAGCCCCAGCATTTT. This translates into CASSERMDRVDQPQHF.

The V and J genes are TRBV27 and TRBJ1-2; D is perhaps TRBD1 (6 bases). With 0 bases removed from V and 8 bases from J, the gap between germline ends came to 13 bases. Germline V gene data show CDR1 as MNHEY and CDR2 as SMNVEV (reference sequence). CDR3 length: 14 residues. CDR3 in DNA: TGTGCCAGCAGTTTATCGGGCCCTGGGGGCGGCTACACCTTC. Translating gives CASSLSGPGGGYTF.

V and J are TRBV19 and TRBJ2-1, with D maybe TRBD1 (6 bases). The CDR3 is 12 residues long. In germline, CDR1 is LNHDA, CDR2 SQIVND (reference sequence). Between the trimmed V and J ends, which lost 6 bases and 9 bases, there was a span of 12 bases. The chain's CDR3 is CASRSGGPEQFF. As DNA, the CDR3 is TGTGCCAGTAGATCTGGGGGCCCTGAGCAGTTCTTC.

DNA for the CDR3: TGTGCCAGCAGTTACAGGGAGGACACTGAAGCTTTCTTT. It is translated as CASSYREDTEAFF. The chain recombines TRBV6-5 with TRBJ1-1; D uncertain. Germline lookup yields CDR1 MNHEY and CDR2 SVGAGI. This CDR3 is 13 amino acids long. Deletions cut 2 bases from V and 3 bases from J, with 7 bases between.

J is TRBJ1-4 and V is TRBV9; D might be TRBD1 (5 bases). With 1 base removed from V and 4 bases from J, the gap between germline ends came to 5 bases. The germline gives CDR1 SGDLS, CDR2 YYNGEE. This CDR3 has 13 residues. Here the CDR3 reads CASSVRGNEKLFF. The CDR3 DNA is TGTGCCAGCAGCGTAAGGGGTAATGAAAAACTGTTTTTT.

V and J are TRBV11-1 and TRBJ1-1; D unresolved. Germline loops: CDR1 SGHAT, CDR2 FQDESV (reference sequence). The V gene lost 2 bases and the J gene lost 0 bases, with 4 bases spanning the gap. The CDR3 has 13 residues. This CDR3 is CASSLTVNTEAFF. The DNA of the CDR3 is TGTGCCAGCAGCTTAACGGTGAACACTGAAGCTTTCTTT.

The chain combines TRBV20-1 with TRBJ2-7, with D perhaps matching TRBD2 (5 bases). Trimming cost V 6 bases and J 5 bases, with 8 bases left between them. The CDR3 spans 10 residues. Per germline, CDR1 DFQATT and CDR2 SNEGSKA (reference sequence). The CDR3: CSAGKNEQYF. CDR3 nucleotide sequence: TGCAGTGCCGGGAAGAACGAGCAGTACTTC.

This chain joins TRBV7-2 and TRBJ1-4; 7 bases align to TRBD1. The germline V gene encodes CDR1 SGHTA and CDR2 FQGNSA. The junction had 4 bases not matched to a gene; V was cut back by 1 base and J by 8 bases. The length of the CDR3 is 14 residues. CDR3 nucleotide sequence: TGTGCCAGCAGCTTAGTAGGGGGCCGGGAAAAACTGTTTTTT. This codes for CASSLVGGREKLFF.

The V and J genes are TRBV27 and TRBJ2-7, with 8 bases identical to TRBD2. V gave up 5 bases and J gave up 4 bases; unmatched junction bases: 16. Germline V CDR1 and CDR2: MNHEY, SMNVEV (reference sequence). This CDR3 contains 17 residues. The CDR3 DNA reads TGTGCCAGCAGTACTCTCGTAGGGGCGGGAGGCTCTTACGAGCAGTACTTC. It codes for CASSTLVGAGGSYEQYF.

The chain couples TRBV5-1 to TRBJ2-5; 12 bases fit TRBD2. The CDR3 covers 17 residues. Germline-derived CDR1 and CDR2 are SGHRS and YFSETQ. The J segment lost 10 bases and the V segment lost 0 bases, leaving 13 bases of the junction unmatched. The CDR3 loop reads CASSLGRSSGGALDQYF. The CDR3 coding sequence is TGCGCCAGCAGCTTGGGCCGCTCTAGCGGGGGGGCTTTGGACCAGTACTTC.

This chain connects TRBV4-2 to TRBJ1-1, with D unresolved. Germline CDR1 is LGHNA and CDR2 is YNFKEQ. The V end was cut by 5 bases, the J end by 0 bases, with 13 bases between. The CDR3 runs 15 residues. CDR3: CASSLGSGMNTEAFF. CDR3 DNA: TGTGCCAGCAGCTTGGGCAGCGGTATGAACACTGAAGCTTTCTTT.

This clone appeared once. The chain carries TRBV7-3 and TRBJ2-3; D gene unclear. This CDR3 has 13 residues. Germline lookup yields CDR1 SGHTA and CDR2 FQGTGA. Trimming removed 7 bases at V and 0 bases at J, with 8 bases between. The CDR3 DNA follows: TGTGCCAGCACAGCGCCTAGCACAGATACGCAGTATTTT. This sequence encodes CASTAPSTDTQYF.

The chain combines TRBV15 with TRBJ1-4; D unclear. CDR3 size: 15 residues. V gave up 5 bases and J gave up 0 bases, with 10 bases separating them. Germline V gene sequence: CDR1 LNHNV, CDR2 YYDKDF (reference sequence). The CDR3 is CATSGGQSTNEKLFF. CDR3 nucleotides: TGTGCCACCAGCGGCGGGCAGTCAACTAATGAAAAACTGTTTTTT.

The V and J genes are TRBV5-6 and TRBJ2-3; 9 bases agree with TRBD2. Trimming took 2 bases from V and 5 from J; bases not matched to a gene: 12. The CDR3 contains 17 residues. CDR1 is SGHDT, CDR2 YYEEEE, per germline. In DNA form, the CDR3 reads TGTGCCAGCAGCTTCGGTCTAGCGGGGACCTCCCTAGATACGCAGTATTTT. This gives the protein CASSFGLAGTSLDTQYF.

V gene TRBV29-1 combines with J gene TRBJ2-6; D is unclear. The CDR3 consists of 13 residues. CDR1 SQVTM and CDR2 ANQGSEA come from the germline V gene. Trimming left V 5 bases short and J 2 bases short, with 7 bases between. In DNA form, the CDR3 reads TGCAGCGTTCATGACACTGGGGCCAACGTCCTGACTTTC. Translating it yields CSVHDTGANVLTF.

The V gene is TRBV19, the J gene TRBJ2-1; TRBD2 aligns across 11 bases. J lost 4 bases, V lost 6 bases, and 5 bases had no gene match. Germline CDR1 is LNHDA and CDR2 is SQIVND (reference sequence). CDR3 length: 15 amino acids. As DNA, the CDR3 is TGTGCCAGTAGGGGACTAGCGGACCTATACAATGAGCAGTTCTTC. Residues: CASRGLADLYNEQFF. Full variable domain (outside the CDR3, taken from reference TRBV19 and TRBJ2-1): DGGITQSPKYLFRKEGQNVTLSCEQNLNHDAMYWYRQDPGQGLRLIYYSQIVNDFQKGDIAEGYSVSREKKESFPLTVTSAQKNPTAFYLCASRGLADLYNEQFFGPGTRLTVL.

The CDR3 DNA is TGTGCCAGCAGCTTTAATTCCCCCGCGCACAGGGGGCGCAGGGTTCTGGAGACCCAGTACTTC. Amino acid sequence: CASSFNSPAHRGRRVLETQYF. J is TRBJ2-5 and V is TRBV7-3; TRBD1 agrees at 9 bases. This CDR3 is built from 21 residues. Germline V gene data show CDR1 as SGHTA and CDR2 as FQGTGA. The junction had 25 bases not matched to a gene; V was cut back by 3 bases and J by 5 bases.

The CDR3 DNA reads TGTGCCAGTAGAAGAGAGATCACCGGGGAGCTGTTTTTT. Translation: CASRREITGELFF. The chain uses TRBV2 and TRBJ2-2; no clear D. The germline gives CDR1 SNHLY, CDR2 FYNNEI. This CDR3 is built from 13 residues. Trimming pared 9 bases from V and 4 bases from J, leaving 12 bases between.

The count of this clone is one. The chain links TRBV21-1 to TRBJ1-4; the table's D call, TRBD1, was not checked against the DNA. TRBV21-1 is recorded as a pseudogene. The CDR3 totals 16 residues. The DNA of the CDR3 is TGTGCCAGCAGCAAAGGAAAACAGGGGGCGGATGAAAAACTGTTTTTT. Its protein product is CASSKGKQGADEKLFF.

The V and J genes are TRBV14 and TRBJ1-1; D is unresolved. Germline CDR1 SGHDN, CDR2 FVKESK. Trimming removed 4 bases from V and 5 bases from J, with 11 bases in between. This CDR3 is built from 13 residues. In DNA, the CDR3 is TGTGCCAGCAGCCTCGCCGGGAGAACTGAAGCTTTCTTT. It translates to CASSLAGRTEAFF.

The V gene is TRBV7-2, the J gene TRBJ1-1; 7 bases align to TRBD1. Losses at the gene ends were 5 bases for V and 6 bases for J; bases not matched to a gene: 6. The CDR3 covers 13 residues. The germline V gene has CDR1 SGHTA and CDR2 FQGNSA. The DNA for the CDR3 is TGTGCCAGCAGCCTCACAGGGGCCCCTGAAGCTTTCTTT. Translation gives CASSLTGAPEAFF.

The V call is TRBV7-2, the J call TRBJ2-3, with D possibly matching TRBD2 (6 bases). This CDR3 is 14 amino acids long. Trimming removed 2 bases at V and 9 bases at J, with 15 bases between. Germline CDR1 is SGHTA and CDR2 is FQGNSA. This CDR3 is CASSLLGGGGTQYF. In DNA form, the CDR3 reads TGTGCCAGCAGCTTACTCGGGGGTGGAGGCACGCAGTATTTT.

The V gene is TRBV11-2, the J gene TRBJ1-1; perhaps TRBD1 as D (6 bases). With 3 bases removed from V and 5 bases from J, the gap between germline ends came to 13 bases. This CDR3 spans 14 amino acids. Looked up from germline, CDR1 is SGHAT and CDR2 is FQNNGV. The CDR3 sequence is CASSFGGRGTEAFF. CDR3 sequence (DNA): TGTGCCAGCAGCTTCGGGGGGCGCGGAACTGAAGCTTTCTTT.